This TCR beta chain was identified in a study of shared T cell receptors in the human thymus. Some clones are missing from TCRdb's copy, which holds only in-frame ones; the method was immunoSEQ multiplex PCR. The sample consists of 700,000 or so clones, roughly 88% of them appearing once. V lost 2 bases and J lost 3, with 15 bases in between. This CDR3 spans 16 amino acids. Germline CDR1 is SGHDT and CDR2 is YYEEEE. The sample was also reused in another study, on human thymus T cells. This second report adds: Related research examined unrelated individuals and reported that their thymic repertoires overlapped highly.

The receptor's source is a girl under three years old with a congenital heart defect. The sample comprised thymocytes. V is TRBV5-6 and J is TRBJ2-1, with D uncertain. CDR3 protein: CASSFRSPLNYNEQFF. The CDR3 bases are TGTGCCAGCAGCTTCAGGTCTCCGCTGAACTACAATGAGCAGTTCTTC.